The present entry profiles one T cell receptor beta chain with its context. Per the study methods: Quantification of nucleated cells was approximated via reference gene primer amplification. Only in-frame clones appear in the TCRdb table, and some are missing; sequencing was by immunoSEQ multiplex PCR. The DNA was the basis for D and trimming; V, J and clone size are from that table. The repertoire holds around 230,000 clones, 83% seen once, with about 2.5% in the top ten. The data stem from a study of blood T cell repertoires in COVID-19. Study-level background: Italy, Spain and the United States were the sources of the convalescent and acute COVID-19 samples. T cells, B-cell-depleted T cells, or PBMCs provided the cDNA or gDNA that served as material.

Germline V CDR1 and CDR2: LNHDA, SQIVND (reference sequence). The CDR3 covers 13 residues. The V gene lost 3 bases and the J gene lost 6 bases, with 10 bases spanning the gap. The chain has TRBV19 and TRBJ2-3; D unresolved. The sequencing input was peripheral blood. This TCR was recovered from a woman aged 70-85 years with active or convalescent COVID-19. CDR3 amino acids: CASSMGLGDTQYF. The CDR3 nucleotides read TGTGCCAGTAGTATGGGTCTCGGGGATACGCAGTATTTT.